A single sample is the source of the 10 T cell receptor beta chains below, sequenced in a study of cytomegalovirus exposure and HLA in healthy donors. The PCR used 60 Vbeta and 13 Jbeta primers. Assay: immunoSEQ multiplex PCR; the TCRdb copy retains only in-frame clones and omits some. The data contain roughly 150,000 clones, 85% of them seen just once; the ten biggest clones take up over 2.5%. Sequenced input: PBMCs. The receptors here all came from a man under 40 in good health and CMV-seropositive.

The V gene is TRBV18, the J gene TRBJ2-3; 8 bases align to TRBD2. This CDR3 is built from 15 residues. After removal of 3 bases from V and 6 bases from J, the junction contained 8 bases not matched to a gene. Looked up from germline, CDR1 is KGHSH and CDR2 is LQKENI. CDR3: CASSPLAGGQDTQYF. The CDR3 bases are TGTGCCAGCTCACCCCTAGCGGGTGGGCAGGATACGCAGTATTTT.

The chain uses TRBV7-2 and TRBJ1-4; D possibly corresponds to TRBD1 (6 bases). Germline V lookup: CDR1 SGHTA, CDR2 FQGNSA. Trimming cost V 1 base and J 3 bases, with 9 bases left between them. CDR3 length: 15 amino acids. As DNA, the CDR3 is TGTGCCAGCAGCTTAGGAGGGGGACCTAATGAAAAACTGTTTTTT. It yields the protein CASSLGGGPNEKLFF.

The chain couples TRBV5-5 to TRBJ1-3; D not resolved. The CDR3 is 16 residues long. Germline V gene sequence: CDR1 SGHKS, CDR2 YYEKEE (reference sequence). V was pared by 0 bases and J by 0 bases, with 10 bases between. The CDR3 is CASSLAAGNSGNTIYF. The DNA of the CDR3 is TGTGCCAGCAGCTTGGCCGCGGGGAACTCTGGAAACACCATATATTTT.

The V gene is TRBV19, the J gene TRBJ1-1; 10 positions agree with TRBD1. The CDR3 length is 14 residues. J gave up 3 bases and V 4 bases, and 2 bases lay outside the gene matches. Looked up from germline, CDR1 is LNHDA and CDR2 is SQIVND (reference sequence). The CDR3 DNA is TGTGCCAGTAGTACCGGACAGGGGGACACTGAAGCTTTCTTT. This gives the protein CASSTGQGDTEAFF.

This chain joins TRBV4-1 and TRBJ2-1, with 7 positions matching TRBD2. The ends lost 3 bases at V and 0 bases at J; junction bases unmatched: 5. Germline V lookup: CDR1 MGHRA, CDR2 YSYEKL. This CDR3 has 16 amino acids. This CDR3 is CASSQASGSSYNEQFF. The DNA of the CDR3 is TGCGCCAGCAGCCAGGCTAGCGGAAGCTCCTACAATGAGCAGTTCTTC.

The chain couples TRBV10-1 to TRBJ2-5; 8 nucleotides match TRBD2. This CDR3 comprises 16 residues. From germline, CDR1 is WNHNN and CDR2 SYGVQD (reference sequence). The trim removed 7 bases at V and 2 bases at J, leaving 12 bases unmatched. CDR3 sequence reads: CASTTRLERGQETQYF. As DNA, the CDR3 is TGCGCCAGCACTACCAGGTTGGAGCGGGGGCAAGAGACCCAGTACTTC.

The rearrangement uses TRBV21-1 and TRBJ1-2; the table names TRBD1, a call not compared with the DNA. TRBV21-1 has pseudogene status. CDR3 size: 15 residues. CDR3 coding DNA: TGTGCCAGTACGACCCGGACAGGGGACAACTATGGCTACACCTTC. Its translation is CASTTRTGDNYGYTF.

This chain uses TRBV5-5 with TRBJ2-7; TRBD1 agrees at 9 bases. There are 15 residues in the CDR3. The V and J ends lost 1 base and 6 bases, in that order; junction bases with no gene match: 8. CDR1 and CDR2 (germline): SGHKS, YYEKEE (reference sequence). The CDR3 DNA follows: TGTGCCAGCAGCTTGCTTGGACAGGGGAGGGGCGAGCAGTACGTC. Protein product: CASSLLGQGRGEQYV.

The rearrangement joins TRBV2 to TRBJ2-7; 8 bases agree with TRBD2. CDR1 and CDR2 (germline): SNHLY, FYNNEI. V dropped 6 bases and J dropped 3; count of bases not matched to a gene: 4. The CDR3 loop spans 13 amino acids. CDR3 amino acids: CASRTSGDYEQYF. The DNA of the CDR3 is TGTGCCAGCAGAACTAGCGGAGACTACGAGCAGTACTTC.

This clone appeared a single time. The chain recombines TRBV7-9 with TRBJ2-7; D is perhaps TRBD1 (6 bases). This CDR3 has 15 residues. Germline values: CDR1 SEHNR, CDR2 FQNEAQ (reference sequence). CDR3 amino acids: CSSSLGSGVLNEQYV. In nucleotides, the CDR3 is TGTTCCAGCAGCTTAGGCTCAGGGGTTTTGAACGAGCAGTACGTC.